Listed below are T cell receptor beta chains from one sample, sequenced in a study of PD-1 blockade in classical Hodgkin lymphoma. Using immunoSEQ multiplex PCR, the repertoire was profiled, and TCRdb retains in-frame clones only, with some absent. The table lists tens of thousands of clones, roughly 80% of them singletons. The sample consisted of CD4+ T cells from blood, taken before the fourth cycle of nivolumab. The receptors stem from a human donor with classical Hodgkin lymphoma. The CDR3 runs from the conserved cysteine through the conserved F or W. D genes are given only for firm matches. Expanded clones are given a class, and other clones once, few, many or no size at all.

V gene	D gene	clone size	J gene	CDR3 DNA	CDR3 protein
TRBV6-5	TRBD1	-	TRBJ1-5	TGTGCCAGCTCTTTGGGACAGGGGTATCAGCCCCAGCATTTT	CASSLGQGYQPQHF
TRBV6-5	TRBD1	-	TRBJ1-5	TGTGCCAGCAGGAGGACAGGTGAATTCAATCAGCCCCAGCATTTT	CASRRTGEFNQPQHF
TRBV5-1	-	-	TRBJ2-3	TGCGCCAGCAGCGAGCTAGGCACAGATACGCAGTATTTT	CASSELGTDTQYF
TRBV9	-	-	TRBJ2-1	TGTGCCAGCAGCGTAGGTCAACTTGGATATGAGCAGTTCTTC	CASSVGQLGYEQFF
TRBV5-1	-	once	TRBJ2-1	TGCGCCAGCAGCATCTCCGGGACGGGGAACAATGAGCAGTTCTTC	CASSISGTGNNEQFF
TRBV5-1	TRBD1	-	TRBJ2-1	TGCGCCAGCAGCTTGCAGGGACAGGGGTACAATGAGCAGTTCTTC	CASSLQGQGYNEQFF
TRBV5-1	-	-	TRBJ2-2	TGCGCCAGCAGCTTGGTACCTAACACCGGGGAGCTGTTTTTT	CASSLVPNTGELFF
TRBV7-8	TRBD1	-	TRBJ1-1	TGTGCCAGCAGCCCAGGACAGGGGGTTGCTGAAGCTTTCTTT	CASSPGQGVAEAFF
TRBV5-4	-	-	TRBJ2-3	TGTGCCAGCAGCCCCTACCGCAGGGGCCTAGATACGCAGTATTTT	CASSPYRRGLDTQYF
TRBV7-9	-	-	TRBJ2-7	TGTGCCAGCAGCTTAACCGGGGACCACGAGCAGTACTTC	CASSLTGDHEQYF
TRBV7-9	-	-	TRBJ2-7	TGTGCCAGCAGCTCAAACAGGACCTACGAGCAGTACTTC	CASSSNRTYEQYF
TRBV7-2	-	once	TRBJ1-2	TGTGCCAGCAGCTTAAACAGGCCCACCGGGTTATATGGCTACACCTTC	CASSLNRPTGLYGYTF
TRBV6-6	TRBD1	-	TRBJ2-7	TGTGCCAGCAGTTACTCGGGACAGACCTACGAGCAGTACTTC	CASSYSGQTYEQYF
TRBV5-1	-	-	TRBJ1-3	TGCGCCAGCAGCTTGGCCGACCTCCAGACTGGAAACACCATATATTTT	CASSLADLQTGNTIYF
TRBV28	-	-	TRBJ2-2	TGTGCCAGCAGTTTTACGTCAGGGAACACCGGGGAGCTGTTTTTT	CASSFTSGNTGELFF
TRBV5-1	TRBD2	-	TRBJ2-2	TGCGCCAGCAAGGAAGGGAGGGCTAACACCGGGGAGCTGTTTTTT	CASKEGRANTGELFF
TRBV28	-	few	TRBJ1-6	TGTGCCAGCGCGTACAAATATTCACCCCTCCACTTT	CASAYKYSPLHF
TRBV5-1	-	-	TRBJ2-6	TGCGCCAGCAGCTCATCGCCGGTTGGGGGGGCCAACGTCCTGACTTTC	CASSSSPVGGANVLTF
TRBV28	-	few	TRBJ1-6	TGTGCCAGCAGTTCCGAGACGGTCCGATATTCACCCCTCCACTTT	CASSSETVRYSPLHF
TRBV30	TRBD2	few	TRBJ2-7	TGTGCCTGGGGAGGAACTAGCGGGGCCCACGAGCAGTACTTC	CAWGGTSGAHEQYF
TRBV28	-	-	TRBJ1-2	TGTGCCAGCAGTCCTGCCGGGTCATATGGCTACACCTTC	CASSPAGSYGYTF
TRBV15	-	few	TRBJ1-4	TGTGCCACCAGCAGAGGAAGAAGGGGCGAAAAACTGTTTTTT	CATSRGRRGEKLFF
TRBV7-9	-	-	TRBJ1-2	TGTGCCAGCAGCTTTAATCAGGGTGACTATGGCTACACCTTC	CASSFNQGDYGYTF
TRBV13	TRBD1	-	TRBJ1-5	TGTGCCAGCAGCTCAAGGGGACAGGGCAATCAGCCCCAGCATTTT	CASSSRGQGNQPQHF
TRBV5-1	TRBD1	-	TRBJ2-3	TGCGCCAGCAGCTGGGGACAGGGTTCAGATACGCAGTATTTT	CASSWGQGSDTQYF
TRBV5-1	TRBD2	once	TRBJ2-3	TGCGCCAGCAGCCCGGGGGGTACAGATACGCAGTATTTT	CASSPGGTDTQYF
TRBV28	TRBD2	-	TRBJ2-3	TGTGCCAGCAAAATCGGGGGGGTTGAAGATACGCAGTATTTT	CASKIGGVEDTQYF
TRBV27	-	-	TRBJ2-2	TGTGCCAGCAGTTCTACACAGGGTGGCGGGGAGCTGTTTTTT	CASSSTQGGGELFF